This T cell receptor beta chain was sequenced for a study of response to subunit inactivated influenza vaccine. TCRdb reprocessed the RT-PCR reads via MiXCR and lists one record per CDR3 protein. This table holds about 540,000 distinct CDR3 sequences, roughly a quarter found once. Germline CDR1 reads SGHTA; CDR2 reads FQGNSA. The ends lost 3 bases at V and 0 bases at J; junction bases unmatched: 1. This CDR3 contains 15 residues. This clonotype was observed at least ten times. The sample was also linked to a second study, of T cells expressing NK-cell markers. As that study records: Template switching by 5'RACE with UMIs generated the TCR beta cDNA. Each TCR beta repertoire originated in sorted T cells that were CD3+CD56+NKG2C+, CD3+CD56+NKG2C- or CD3+CD56-NKG2C+. NKG2C+ dominant clonotype frequencies in five or six donors were roughly 1.0-7.0% of CD8+ T cells. It is unclear if expanded NKG2C-expressing clones target HCMV antigens.

This TCR derives from a middle-aged man who received an inactivated influenza vaccine. V is TRBV7-2 and J is TRBJ2-1; 8 bases agree with TRBD1. The sample in question was CD4+ T cells sorted from PBMCs, obtained roughly 13 days after vaccination. The CDR3 coding sequence is TGTGCCAGCAGCTTTGACAGGGGCTCCTACAATGAGCAGTTCTTC. This encodes CASSFDRGSYNEQFF.